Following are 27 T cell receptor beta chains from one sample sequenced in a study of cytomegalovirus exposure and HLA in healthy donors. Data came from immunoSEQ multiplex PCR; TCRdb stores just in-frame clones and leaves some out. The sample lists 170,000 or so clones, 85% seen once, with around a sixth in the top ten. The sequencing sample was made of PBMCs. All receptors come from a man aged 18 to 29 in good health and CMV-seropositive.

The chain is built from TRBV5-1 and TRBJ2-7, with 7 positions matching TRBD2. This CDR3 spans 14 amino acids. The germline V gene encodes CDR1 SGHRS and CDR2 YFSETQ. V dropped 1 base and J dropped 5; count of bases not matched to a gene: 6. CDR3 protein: CASSLYDSGHEQYF. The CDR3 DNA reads TGCGCCAGCAGCTTGTATGATAGCGGGCACGAGCAGTACTTC.

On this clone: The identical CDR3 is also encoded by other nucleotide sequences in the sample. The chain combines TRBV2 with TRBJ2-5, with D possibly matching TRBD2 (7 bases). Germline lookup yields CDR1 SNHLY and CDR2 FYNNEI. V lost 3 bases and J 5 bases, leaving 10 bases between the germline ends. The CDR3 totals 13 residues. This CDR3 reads CASSEEGGETQYF. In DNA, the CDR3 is TGTGCCAGCAGTGAGGAGGGGGGGGAGACCCAGTACTTC. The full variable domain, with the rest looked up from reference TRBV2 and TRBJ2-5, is EPEVTQTPSHQVTQMGQEVILRCVPISNHLYFYWYRQILGQKVEFLVSFYNNEISEKSEIFDDQFSVERPDGSNFTLKIRSTKLEDSAMYFCASSEEGGETQYFGPGTRLLVL.

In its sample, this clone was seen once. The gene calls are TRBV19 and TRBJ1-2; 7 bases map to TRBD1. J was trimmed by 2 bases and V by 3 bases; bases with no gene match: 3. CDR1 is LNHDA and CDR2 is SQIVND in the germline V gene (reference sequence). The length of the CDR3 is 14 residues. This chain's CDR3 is CASSISRGNYGYTF. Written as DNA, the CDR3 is TGTGCCAGTAGTATTAGCAGGGGGAACTATGGCTACACCTTC.

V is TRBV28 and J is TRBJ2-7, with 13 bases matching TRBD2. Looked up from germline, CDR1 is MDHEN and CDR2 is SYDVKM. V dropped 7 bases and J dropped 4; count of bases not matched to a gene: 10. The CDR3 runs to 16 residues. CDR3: CASTQIGTSGKYEQYF. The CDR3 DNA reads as TGTGCCAGCACCCAAATTGGGACTAGCGGGAAATACGAGCAGTACTTC.

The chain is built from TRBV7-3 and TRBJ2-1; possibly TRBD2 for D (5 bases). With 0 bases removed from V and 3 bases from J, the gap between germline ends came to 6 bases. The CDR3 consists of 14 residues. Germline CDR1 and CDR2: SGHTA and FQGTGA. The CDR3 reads CASSLTRDYNEQFF. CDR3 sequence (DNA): TGTGCCAGCAGCTTAACGAGGGACTACAATGAGCAGTTCTTC.

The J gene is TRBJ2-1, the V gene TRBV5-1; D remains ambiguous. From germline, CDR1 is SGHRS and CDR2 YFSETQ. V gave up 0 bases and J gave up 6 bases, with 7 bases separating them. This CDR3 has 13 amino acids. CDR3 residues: CASSLDSTNEQFF. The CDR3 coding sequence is TGCGCCAGCAGCTTGGACTCAACCAATGAGCAGTTCTTC.

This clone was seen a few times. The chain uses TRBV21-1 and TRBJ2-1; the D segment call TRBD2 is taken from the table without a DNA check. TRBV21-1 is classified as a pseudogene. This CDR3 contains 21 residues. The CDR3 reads CASSKIYGGTPSSHSYNEQFF. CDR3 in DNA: TGTGCCAGCAGCAAAATTTACGGCGGGACCCCCTCTAGCCACTCCTACAATGAGCAGTTCTTC.

This CDR3 reads CASSLSRVDSSPYEQYF. CDR3 in DNA: TGTGCCAGCAGCCTGAGCCGAGTGGACAGTTCACCCTACGAGCAGTACTTC. The chain links TRBV2 to TRBJ2-7, with D possibly matching TRBD1 (6 bases). The V gene's germline CDR1 is SNHLY and CDR2 FYNNEI. V lost 6 bases, J lost 2 bases, and 23 bases lay in between. The CDR3 spans 17 residues.

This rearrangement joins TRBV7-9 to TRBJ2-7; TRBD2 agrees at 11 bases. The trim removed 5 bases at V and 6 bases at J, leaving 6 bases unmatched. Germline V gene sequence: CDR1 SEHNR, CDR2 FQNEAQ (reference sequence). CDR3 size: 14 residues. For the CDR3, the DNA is TGTGCCAGCAGCATTAGCGGGGGGGGCTTCGAGCAGTACTTC. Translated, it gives CASSISGGGFEQYF.

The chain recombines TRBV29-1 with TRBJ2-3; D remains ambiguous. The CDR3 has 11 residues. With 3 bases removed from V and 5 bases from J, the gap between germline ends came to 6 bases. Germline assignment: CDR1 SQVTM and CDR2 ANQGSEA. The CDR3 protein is CSVEVGDTQYF. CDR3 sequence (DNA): TGCAGCGTTGAGGTCGGAGATACGCAGTATTTT.

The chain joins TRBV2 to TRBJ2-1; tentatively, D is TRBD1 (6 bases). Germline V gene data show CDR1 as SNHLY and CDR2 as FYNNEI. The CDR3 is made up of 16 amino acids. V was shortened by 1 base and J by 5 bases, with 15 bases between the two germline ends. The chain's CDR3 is CASSEEGQGFNNEQFF. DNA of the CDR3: TGTGCCAGCAGTGAAGAGGGTCAGGGGTTTAACAATGAGCAGTTCTTC.

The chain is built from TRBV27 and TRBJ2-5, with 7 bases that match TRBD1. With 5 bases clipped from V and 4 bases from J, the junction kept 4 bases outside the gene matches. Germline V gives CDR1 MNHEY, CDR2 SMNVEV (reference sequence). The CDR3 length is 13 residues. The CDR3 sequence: CASSRNRGETQYF. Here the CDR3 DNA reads TGTGCCAGCAGTCGTAACAGGGGAGAGACCCAGTACTTC.

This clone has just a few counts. The CDR3 protein is CASSQDPTGPEQHF. The CDR3 DNA reads TGCGCCAGCAGCCAAGATCCGACAGGTCCCGAACAGCATTTT. The rearrangement uses TRBV4-1 and TRBJ1-5; D might be TRBD1 (6 bases). This CDR3 has 14 amino acids. V was cut by 0 bases and J by 13 bases, with 16 bases left in between. Germline V gives CDR1 MGHRA, CDR2 YSYEKL.

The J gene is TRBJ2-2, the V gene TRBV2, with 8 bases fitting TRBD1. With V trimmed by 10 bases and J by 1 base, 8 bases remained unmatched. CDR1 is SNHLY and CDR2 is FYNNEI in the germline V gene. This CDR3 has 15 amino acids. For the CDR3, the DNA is TGTGCCACCTCCCCCGGGACAGGGAACACCGGGGAGCTGTTTTTT. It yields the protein CATSPGTGNTGELFF.

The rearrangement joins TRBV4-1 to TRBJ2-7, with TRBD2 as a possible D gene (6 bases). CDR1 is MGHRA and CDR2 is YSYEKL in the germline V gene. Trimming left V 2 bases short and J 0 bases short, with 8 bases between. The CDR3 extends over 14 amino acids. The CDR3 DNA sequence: TGCGCCAGCAGCCAACAGGGACTCTCCTACGAGCAGTACTTC. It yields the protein CASSQQGLSYEQYF.

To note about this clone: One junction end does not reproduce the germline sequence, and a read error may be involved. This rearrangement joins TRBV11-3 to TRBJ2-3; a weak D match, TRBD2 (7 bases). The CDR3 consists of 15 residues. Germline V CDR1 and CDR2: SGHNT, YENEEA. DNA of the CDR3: TGTGCCAGCAGTTTAGGGGGAGGGAGCACAGATACGCAGTATTTT. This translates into CASSLGGGSTDTQYF.

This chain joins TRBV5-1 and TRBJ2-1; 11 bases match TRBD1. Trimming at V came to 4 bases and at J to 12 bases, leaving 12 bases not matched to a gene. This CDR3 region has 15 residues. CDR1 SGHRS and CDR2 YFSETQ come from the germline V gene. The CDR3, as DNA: TGCGCCAGCAGCCTGGGACAGGGGGGAATGGAGGGGCAGTTCTTC. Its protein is CASSLGQGGMEGQFF.

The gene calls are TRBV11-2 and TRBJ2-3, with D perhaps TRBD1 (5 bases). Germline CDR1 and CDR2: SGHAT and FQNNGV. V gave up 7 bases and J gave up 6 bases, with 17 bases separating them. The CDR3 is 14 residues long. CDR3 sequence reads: CASNGLGVRDTQYF. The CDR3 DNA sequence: TGTGCCAGCAATGGGTTAGGGGTACGGGATACGCAGTATTTT.

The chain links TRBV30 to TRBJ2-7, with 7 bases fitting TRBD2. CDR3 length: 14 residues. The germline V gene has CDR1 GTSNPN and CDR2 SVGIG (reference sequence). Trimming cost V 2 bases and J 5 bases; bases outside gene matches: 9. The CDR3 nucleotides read TGTGCCTGGAGTATTGGCGGGGGTCTTGACGAGCAGTACTTC. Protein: CAWSIGGGLDEQYF.

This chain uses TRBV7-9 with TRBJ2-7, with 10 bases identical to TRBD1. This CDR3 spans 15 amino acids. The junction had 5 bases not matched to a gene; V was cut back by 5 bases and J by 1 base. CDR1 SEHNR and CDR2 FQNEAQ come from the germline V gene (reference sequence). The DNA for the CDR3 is TGTGCCAGCAGCCACCGGGACAGGGGTTCCTACGAGCAGTACTTC. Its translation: CASSHRDRGSYEQYF.

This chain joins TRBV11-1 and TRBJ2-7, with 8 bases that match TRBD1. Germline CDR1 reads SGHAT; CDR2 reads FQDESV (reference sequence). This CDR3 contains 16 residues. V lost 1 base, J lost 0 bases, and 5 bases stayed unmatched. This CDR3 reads CASSLGDRFSSYEQYF. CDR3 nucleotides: TGTGCCAGCAGCTTAGGGGACAGGTTCTCCTCCTACGAGCAGTACTTC.

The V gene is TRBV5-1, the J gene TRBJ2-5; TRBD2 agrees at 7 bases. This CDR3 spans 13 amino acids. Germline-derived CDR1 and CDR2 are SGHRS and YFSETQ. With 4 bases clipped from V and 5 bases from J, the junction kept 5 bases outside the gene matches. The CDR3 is CASSPGGGETQYF. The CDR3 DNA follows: TGCGCCAGCAGCCCTGGGGGGGGTGAGACCCAGTACTTC.

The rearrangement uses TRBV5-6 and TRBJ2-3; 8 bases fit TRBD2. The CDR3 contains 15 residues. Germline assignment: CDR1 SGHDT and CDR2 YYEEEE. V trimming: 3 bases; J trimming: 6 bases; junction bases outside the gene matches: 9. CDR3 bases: TGTGCCAGCAGCTCGCTGGCGGGACTAGGTGATACGCAGTATTTT. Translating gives CASSSLAGLGDTQYF.

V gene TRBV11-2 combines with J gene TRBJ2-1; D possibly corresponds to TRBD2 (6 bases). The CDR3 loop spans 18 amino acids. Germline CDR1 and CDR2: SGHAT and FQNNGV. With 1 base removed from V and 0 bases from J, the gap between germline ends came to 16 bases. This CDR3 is CASSLGVGDSSSYNEQFF. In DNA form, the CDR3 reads TGTGCCAGCAGCTTAGGGGTGGGGGACTCGAGCTCCTACAATGAGCAGTTCTTC.

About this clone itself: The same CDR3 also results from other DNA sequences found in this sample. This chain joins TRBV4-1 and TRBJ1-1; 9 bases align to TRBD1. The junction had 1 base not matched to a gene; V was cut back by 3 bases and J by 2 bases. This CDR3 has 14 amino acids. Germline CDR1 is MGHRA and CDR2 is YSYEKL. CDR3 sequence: CASSQGQGNTEAFF. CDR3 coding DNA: TGCGCCAGCAGCCAGGGACAGGGAAACACTGAAGCTTTCTTT.

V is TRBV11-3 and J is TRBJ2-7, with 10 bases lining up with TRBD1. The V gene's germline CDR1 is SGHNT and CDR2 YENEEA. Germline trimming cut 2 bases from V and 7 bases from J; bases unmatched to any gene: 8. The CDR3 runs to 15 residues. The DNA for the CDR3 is TGTGCCAGCAGCTTAAACCCCGGGACAGGGGAAGAGCAGTACTTC. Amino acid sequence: CASSLNPGTGEEQYF.

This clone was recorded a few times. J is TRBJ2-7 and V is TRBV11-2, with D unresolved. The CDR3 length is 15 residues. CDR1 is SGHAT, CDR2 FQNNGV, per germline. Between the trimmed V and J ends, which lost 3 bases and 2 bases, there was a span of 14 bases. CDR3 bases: TGTGCCAGCAGCTTTGACGAGGTCGGTACCTACGAGCAGTACTTC. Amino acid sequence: CASSFDEVGTYEQYF.